The present T cell receptor beta chain was sequenced within a study of shared clonotypes between healthy human individuals. The protocol was immunoSEQ multiplex PCR, while the TCRdb copy is restricted to in-frame clones and leaves out a portion. The repertoire holds approximately 640,000 clones, with 55% to 75% as singletons. Germline assignment: CDR1 SEHNR and CDR2 FQNEAQ (reference sequence). This CDR3 has 12 amino acids. The V gene lost 6 bases and the J gene lost 13 bases, with 19 bases spanning the gap. The gene calls are TRBV7-9 and TRBJ2-7, with D tentatively TRBD2 (6 bases). The TCR sequence derives from a woman aged 25-40 years in good health. Sequenced: memory CD4+ T cells sorted from blood. Subset meaning: CD45RA-negative fraction. DNA of the CDR3: TGTGCCAGCAGTAATAGCGGCTTAGAGCTATACTTC. It specifies CASSNSGLELYF.